A single sample is the source of the 23 T cell receptor beta chains below, sequenced in a study of blood T cell repertoires in COVID-19. Produced via immunoSEQ multiplex PCR; TCRdb's table is partial and in-frame only. The table includes around 190,000 clones, 82% detected once. What was sequenced was peripheral blood. The receptors originated from a woman aged 60 to 75 with COVID-19, enrolled during active disease.

The V gene is TRBV3-1 (or the pseudogene TRBV3-2), the J gene TRBJ2-3, with TRBD2 as a possible D gene (6 bases). The CDR3 is 15 residues long. V was clipped by 0 bases and J by 11 bases, with 18 bases between them. Per the germline V gene, CDR1 is LGHDT and CDR2 is YNNKEL (reference sequence). The CDR3 coding sequence is TGTGCCAGCAGCCAAGATTTAAAGGGACTCTCCGGGCAGTATTTT. Translating it yields CASSQDLKGLSGQYF.

This clone was picked up a small number of times. The chain joins TRBV7-9 to TRBJ2-1; 14 bases align to TRBD2. V dropped 5 bases and J dropped 3; count of bases not matched to a gene: 9. The CDR3 consists of 18 residues. CDR1 and CDR2 from the germline V gene are SEHNR and FQNEAQ (reference sequence). The CDR3 reads CASSPGTSGGGLYNEQFF. In DNA, the CDR3 is TGTGCCAGCAGCCCCGGGACTAGCGGGGGCGGCCTCTACAATGAGCAGTTCTTC. The variable domain in full, completed from reference TRBV7-9 and TRBJ2-1, reads DTGVSQNPRHKITKRGQNVTFRCDPISEHNRLYWYRQTLGQGPEFLTYFQNEAQLEKSRLLSDRFSAERPKGSFSTLEIQRTEQGDSAMYLCASSPGTSGGGLYNEQFFGPGTRLTVL.

The CDR3 loop reads CASSLLGGSGNTIYF. CDR3 nucleotides: TGTGCCAGCAGCTTACTCGGGGGCTCTGGAAACACCATATATTTT. V usage is TRBV7-2 and J usage is TRBJ1-3, with D tentatively TRBD1 (5 bases). Germline values: CDR1 SGHTA, CDR2 FQGNSA. The length of the CDR3 is 15 residues. V lost 2 bases, J lost 0 bases, and 8 bases lay in between.

The chain combines TRBV27 with TRBJ1-6; 7 nucleotides line up with TRBD1. CDR1 is MNHEY and CDR2 is SMNVEV in the germline V gene (reference sequence). V was clipped by 2 bases and J by 9 bases; unmatched bases: 7. The length of the CDR3 is 15 residues. CDR3 coding DNA: TGTGCCAGCAGTTTAGGGCAGGGGGGTAGTTCACCCCTCCACTTT. It yields the protein CASSLGQGGSSPLHF.

This rearrangement joins TRBV19 to TRBJ2-5, with TRBD2 matching over 7 bases. J gave up 2 bases and V 3 bases, and 9 bases lay outside the gene matches. CDR1 is LNHDA, CDR2 SQIVND, per germline (reference sequence). The CDR3 totals 16 residues. CDR3 coding DNA: TGTGCCAGTAGTATCGAGGCGGCTAGCGGACAAGAGACCCAGTACTTC. This translates into CASSIEAASGQETQYF.

For the CDR3, the DNA is TGTGCCAGCAGCGTAGAGGGGGAGGGTTCACCCCTCCACTTT. Encoded protein: CASSVEGEGSPLHF. The chain links TRBV9 to TRBJ1-6, with a tentative D call TRBD1 (6 bases). CDR3 size: 14 residues. The V end lost 0 bases, the J end lost 9 bases, and 10 bases lay between the germline ends. Looked up from germline, CDR1 is SGDLS and CDR2 is YYNGEE.

The chain uses TRBV6-5 and TRBJ2-1, with TRBD1 as a possible D gene (5 bases). This CDR3 is 11 amino acids long. Germline CDR1 and CDR2: MNHEY and SVGAGI. V lost 5 bases and J lost 10, with 9 bases in between. As DNA, the CDR3 is TGTGCCAGCAGTACTCCAGGGGAGCAGTTCTTC. Amino acids: CASSTPGEQFF.

The chain employs TRBV28 and TRBJ1-5; 9 bases fit TRBD1. The CDR3 consists of 16 residues. In germline, CDR1 is MDHEN, CDR2 SYDVKM. Trimming took 3 bases from V and 3 from J; bases not matched to a gene: 6. The CDR3 protein is CASSLHGQGPNQPQHF. CDR3 in DNA: TGTGCCAGCAGTTTGCACGGACAGGGGCCCAATCAGCCCCAGCATTTT.

This sequence joins TRBV11-2 and TRBJ1-1, with 8 bases that match TRBD1. Germline V lookup: CDR1 SGHAT, CDR2 FQNNGV. Trimming removed 2 bases from V and 4 bases from J; junction bases left unmatched: 6. CDR3 size: 15 residues. For the CDR3, the DNA is TGTGCCAGCAGCTTAAGAAGGACAGGGAGCACTGAAGCTTTCTTT. It is translated as CASSLRRTGSTEAFF.

Here the CDR3 DNA reads TGTGCCAGCAGCCGGGACAGAGACTACGAGCAGTACTTC. Its translation is CASSRDRDYEQYF. The rearrangement uses TRBV5-4 and TRBJ2-7, with 7 bases matching TRBD1. Germline values: CDR1 SGHNT, CDR2 YYREEE (reference sequence). CDR3 length: 13 amino acids. The trim removed 4 bases at V and 3 bases at J, leaving 4 bases unmatched. The entire variable domain, with the rest obtained from reference TRBV5-4 and TRBJ2-7, is as follows: ETGVTQSPTHLIKTRGQQVTLRCSSQSGHNTVSWYQQALGQGPQFIFQYYREEENGRGNFPPRFSGLQFPNYSSELNVNALELDDSALYLCASSRDRDYEQYFGPGTRLTVT.

The genes are TRBV11-2 and TRBJ2-2; D perhaps matches TRBD1 (5 bases). The CDR3 is 15 residues long. Trimming pared 5 bases from V and 3 bases from J, leaving 13 bases between. CDR1 is SGHAT, CDR2 FQNNGV, per germline. In DNA, the CDR3 is TGTGCCAGCAGCCGAGGACATTTGGACACCGGGGAGCTGTTTTTT. It specifies CASSRGHLDTGELFF.

This clone was observed a few times. The rearrangement links TRBV12-3 or TRBV12-4 to TRBJ1-1; D is unresolved. V was shortened by 7 bases and J by 4 bases, with 13 bases between the two germline ends. There are 13 residues in the CDR3. The CDR3 sequence is CASTRTGSTEAFF. As DNA, the CDR3 is TGTGCCAGCACCCGGACGGGGAGCACTGAAGCTTTCTTT.

The chain couples TRBV6-1 to TRBJ1-6; D might be TRBD1 (5 bases). CDR1 is MNHNS, CDR2 SASEGT, per germline. This CDR3 is built from 17 residues. V was pared by 3 bases and J by 1 base, with 13 bases between. Written as DNA, the CDR3 is TGTGCCAGCAGTGACGCTTTACGGACATCCTATAATTCACCCCTCCACTTT. Amino acid sequence: CASSDALRTSYNSPLHF.

The genes are TRBV7-9 and TRBJ2-5; maybe TRBD2 (6 bases). Germline-derived CDR1 and CDR2 are SEHNR and FQNEAQ (reference sequence). The CDR3 extends over 16 amino acids. V lost 3 bases and J 5 bases, leaving 19 bases between the germline ends. In nucleotides, the CDR3 is TGTGCCAGCAGCTTGACTGGAGGGTTTCCAGGGGAGACCCAGTACTTC. The encoded protein is CASSLTGGFPGETQYF.

This sequence joins TRBV28 and TRBJ1-3; D may be TRBD1 (6 bases). The CDR3 is 14 residues long. The germline V and J ends were trimmed by 2 bases and 3 bases, with 8 bases remaining between them. The germline gives CDR1 MDHEN, CDR2 SYDVKM. The CDR3 DNA sequence: TGTGCCAGCAGTTTAGAACAGGGTGGAAACACCATATATTTT. Protein: CASSLEQGGNTIYF.

In its sample, this clone was seen a few times. The CDR3 region has the DNA TGCGCCAGCAGCACAGGACAGCCTAATGAAAAACTGTTTTTT. Amino acid sequence: CASSTGQPNEKLFF. J is TRBJ1-4 and V is TRBV5-1; D is perhaps TRBD1 (6 bases). Germline CDR1 and CDR2: SGHRS and YFSETQ. The CDR3 is made up of 14 amino acids. V lost 4 bases, J lost 3 bases, and 10 bases lay in between.

J is TRBJ1-5 and V is TRBV11-2; no clear D gene. Germline V gene data show CDR1 as SGHAT and CDR2 as FQNNGV. V was pared by 1 base and J by 7 bases, with 8 bases between. The CDR3 has 13 amino acids. The CDR3 DNA reads as TGTGCCAGCAGCTTAGGGCTCCAACAGCCCCAGCATTTT. Translating it yields CASSLGLQQPQHF.

This clone showed up just a few times. DNA for the CDR3: TGTGCCAGCAGTTTGGGGGCAGGTATGAACACCGGGGAGCTGTTTTTT. The encoded protein is CASSLGAGMNTGELFF. The chain is built from TRBV27 and TRBJ2-2; perhaps TRBD1 as D (6 bases). This CDR3 comprises 16 residues. Germline V gene data show CDR1 as MNHEY and CDR2 as SMNVEV (reference sequence). Deletions cut 3 bases from V and 1 base from J, with 12 bases between.

The CDR3 loop is CASSSPPRSSGNTIYF. The DNA of the CDR3 is TGTGCCAGCAGCTCTCCCCCCCGGAGCTCTGGAAACACCATATATTTT. The rearrangement links TRBV11-2 to TRBJ1-3, with unresolved D. The CDR3 is made up of 16 amino acids. V gave up 4 bases and J gave up 0 bases, with 13 bases separating them. CDR1 and CDR2 (germline): SGHAT, FQNNGV. Together with reference TRBV11-2 and TRBJ1-3, the CDR3 gives the full variable domain: EAGVAQSPRYKIIEKRQSVAFWCNPISGHATLYWYQQILGQGPKLLIQFQNNGVVDDSQLPKDRFSAERLKGVDSTLKIQPAKLEDSAVYLCASSSPPRSSGNTIYFGEGSWLTVV.

The rearrangement uses TRBV18 and TRBJ1-5; 8 positions agree with TRBD1. Germline V gene lookup returns CDR1 KGHSH and CDR2 LQKENI. The CDR3 is 15 amino acids. Unmatched junction bases numbered 6, after V lost 1 base and J lost 7 bases. CDR3 DNA: TGTGCCAGCTCACCACGGCAGGGGGCAGGGCAGCCCCAGCATTTT. The encoded protein is CASSPRQGAGQPQHF.

With respect to this clone: Other DNA sequences from this sample encode an identical CDR3 as well. This chain links TRBV18 with TRBJ1-1; D gene unclear. Trimming took off 3 bases at V and 0 bases at J, with 5 bases between the two ends. Germline assignment: CDR1 KGHSH and CDR2 LQKENI. CDR3 size: 13 residues. CDR3 nucleotides: TGTGCCAGCTCACCCTCAGTGAACACTGAAGCTTTCTTT. Translation: CASSPSVNTEAFF.

The rearrangement uses TRBV9 and TRBJ2-3; D is possibly TRBD2 (6 bases). Germline V gives CDR1 SGDLS, CDR2 YYNGEE. This CDR3 has 15 residues. With 4 bases removed from V and 2 bases from J, the gap between germline ends came to 14 bases. The CDR3 protein is CASSSGGADTDTQYF. DNA for the CDR3: TGTGCCAGCAGCTCAGGCGGGGCGGACACAGATACGCAGTATTTT. Variable domain in full (rest from reference TRBV9 and TRBJ2-3): DSGVTQTPKHLITATGQRVTLRCSPRSGDLSVYWYQQSLDQGLQFLIQYYNGEERAKGNILERFSAQQFPDLHSELNLSSLELGDSALYFCASSSGGADTDTQYFGPGTRLTVL.

J is TRBJ1-6 and V is TRBV6-6, with 8 bases lining up with TRBD1. Trimming at V came to 8 bases and at J to 7 bases, leaving 7 bases not matched to a gene. The CDR3 has 14 amino acids. From germline, CDR1 is MNHNY and CDR2 SVGAGI (reference sequence). CDR3 sequence: CASQEQGGNSPLHF. The CDR3 region has the DNA TGTGCCAGCCAAGAACAGGGGGGCAATTCACCCCTCCACTTT.